The clone carrying this TCR beta chain was detected ten times or more. No antigen is known for it. TCRbeta library preparation incorporated unique molecular identifiers. TCRdb reanalysed the PCR reads using MiXCR and keeps one entry per CDR3 protein. The sample contains hundreds of thousands of distinct CDR3 sequences, around 15% of which appear only once. This record comes from a study of T-cell reconstitution after alpha-beta-depleted transplantation in children. The CDR3 sequence is 12 residues long. Trimming left V 5 bases short and J 4 bases short, with 11 bases between. CDR1 and CDR2 from the germline V gene are SQVTM and ANQGSEA. Study conclusions and caveats: In patients about two months after transplant, alpha-beta T cells reportedly arose from several hundred expanded graft clones.

The J gene is TRBJ2-5, the V gene TRBV29-1; TRBD2 might be the D (6 bases). Sequenced here: PBMCs, mostly from graft donor cells, sampled 360 days after TCRalphabeta/CD19-depleted stem cell transplant. This TCR was sampled from a boy in the first two years of life who had a stem cell transplant for Wiskott-Aldrich syndrome, so the T cells may come from the graft donor. The CDR3 spells CSVLGSGETQYF. CDR3 nucleotide sequence: TGCAGCGTTCTCGGGAGTGGAGAGACCCAGTACTTC.